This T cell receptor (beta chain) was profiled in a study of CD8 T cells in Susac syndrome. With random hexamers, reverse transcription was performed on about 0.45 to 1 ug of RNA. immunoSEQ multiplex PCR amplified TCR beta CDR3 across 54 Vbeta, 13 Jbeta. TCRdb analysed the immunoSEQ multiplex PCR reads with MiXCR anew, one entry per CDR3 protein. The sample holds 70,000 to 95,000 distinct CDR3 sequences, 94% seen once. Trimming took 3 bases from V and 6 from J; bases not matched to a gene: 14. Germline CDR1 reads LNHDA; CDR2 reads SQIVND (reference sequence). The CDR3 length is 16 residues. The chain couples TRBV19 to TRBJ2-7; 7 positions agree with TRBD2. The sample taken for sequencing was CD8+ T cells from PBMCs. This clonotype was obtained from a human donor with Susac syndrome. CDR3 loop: CASSIPRPAERGEQYF. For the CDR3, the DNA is TGTGCCAGTAGTATCCCAAGGCCAGCGGAGCGGGGCGAGCAGTACTTC.